The 18 T cell receptor beta chains presented below share a single source sample, sequenced in a study of CD8+CD57+ T cells in acquired aplastic anemia. Previously, flow cytometry had revealed CD8+CD57+ cell expansion in the patients chosen for sequencing. Genomic DNA served as template for TCR beta VDJ and CDR3 profiling. TCRdb re-analysed the reads in MiXCR, keeping a single row per CDR3 protein. The sample gives roughly 260,000 distinct CDR3 sequences, 47% of which show up once; over 7.5% is in the top ten. The specimen was sorted CD4+, CD8+, or CD8+CD57+ T cells (not recorded which) from PBMCs. The source of these receptors is a human donor with aplastic anemia.

This clonotype was detected a few times. V and J are TRBV5-1 and TRBJ2-7; 7 bases are shared with TRBD1. CDR3 length: 15 residues. CDR1 and CDR2 from the germline V gene are SGHRS and YFSETQ. With V trimmed by 0 bases and J by 4 bases, 7 bases remained unmatched. In DNA form, the CDR3 reads TGCGCCAGCAGCTTGGAAGGACAGGTCATTTACGAGCAGTACTTC. Its translation is CASSLEGQVIYEQYF. Together with reference TRBV5-1 and TRBJ2-7, the CDR3 gives the full variable domain: KAGVTQTPRYLIKTRGQQVTLSCSPISGHRSVSWYQQTPGQGLQFLFEYFSETQRNKGNFPGRFSGRQFSNSRSEMNVSTLELGDSALYLCASSLEGQVIYEQYFGPGTRLTVT.

This clonotype was detected many times. The chain couples TRBV29-1 to TRBJ2-7; the match to TRBD2 covers 13 bases. The germline V gene has CDR1 SQVTM and CDR2 ANQGSEA. Trimming took 7 bases from V and 3 from J; bases not matched to a gene: 9. The CDR3 is 15 amino acids. The CDR3 sequence: CSGVLAGGEGYEQYF. Here the CDR3 DNA reads TGCAGCGGCGTACTAGCGGGAGGGGAAGGCTACGAGCAGTACTTC.

Only a few counts were recorded for this clonotype. J is TRBJ2-1 and V is TRBV4-2; 7 bases fit TRBD2. V trimming: 0 bases; J trimming: 2 bases; junction bases outside the gene matches: 1. This CDR3 comprises 15 residues. Per germline, CDR1 LGHNA and CDR2 YNFKEQ. The CDR3 is CASSQDSGAYNEQFF. The CDR3 nucleotides read TGTGCCAGCAGCCAAGACAGCGGGGCCTACAATGAGCAGTTCTTC.

The V and J genes are TRBV19 and TRBJ1-4; D is unresolved. V shed 7 bases and J shed 6 bases, with 15 bases lying between them. Germline V gene data show CDR1 as LNHDA and CDR2 as SQIVND (reference sequence). CDR3 length: 14 amino acids. The CDR3 DNA follows: TGTGCCAGTACTATTGGAACGGACGATGAAAAACTGTTTTTT. Its protein is CASTIGTDDEKLFF. The variable domain in full, with the rest retrieved from reference TRBV19 and TRBJ1-4, is DGGITQSPKYLFRKEGQNVTLSCEQNLNHDAMYWYRQDPGQGLRLIYYSQIVNDFQKGDIAEGYSVSREKKESFPLTVTSAQKNPTAFYLCASTIGTDDEKLFFGSGTQLSVL.

This clonotype was found a few times. The chain carries TRBV12-3 or TRBV12-4 and TRBJ2-7, with D perhaps TRBD1 (5 bases). Trimming removed 8 bases at V and 1 base at J, with 15 bases between. There are 14 residues in the CDR3. The CDR3 reads CASALRQPSYEQYF. The CDR3 DNA reads as TGTGCCAGCGCACTCCGACAGCCATCCTACGAGCAGTACTTC.

This chain connects TRBV5-1 to TRBJ2-7; D may be TRBD1 (5 bases). The CDR3 runs 12 residues. V lost 4 bases and J lost 4, with 9 bases in between. CDR1 and CDR2 from the germline V gene are SGHRS and YFSETQ. CDR3 bases: TGCGCCAGCAGCGTAAGACAGTACGAGCAGTACTTC. Protein product: CASSVRQYEQYF.

This rearrangement joins TRBV14 to TRBJ1-6; perhaps TRBD1 as D (6 bases). CDR1 and CDR2 (germline): SGHDN, FVKESK. V lost 2 bases to trimming and J lost 7 bases, with 15 bases between them. The CDR3 loop spans 16 amino acids. CDR3 coding DNA: TGTGCCAGCAGCCAACTACCCACAGGGCACAATTCACCCCTCCACTTT. Encoded protein: CASSQLPTGHNSPLHF.

This clonotype was picked up many times. This rearrangement joins TRBV20-1 to TRBJ2-5; 11 bases are shared with TRBD2. The germline CDR1 and CDR2 sequences are DFQATT and SNEGSKA (reference sequence). This CDR3 comprises 16 residues. V lost 0 bases to trimming and J lost 4 bases; unmatched junction nucleotides: 7. The CDR3 sequence: CSARDLLAGEVETQYF. CDR3 in DNA: TGCAGTGCTAGAGATCTACTAGCGGGAGAAGTAGAGACCCAGTACTTC.

This clonotype was detected only a few times. This chain links TRBV20-1 with TRBJ2-7, with 7 bases identical to TRBD1. The CDR3 runs to 15 residues. The ends lost 6 bases at V and 4 bases at J; junction bases unmatched: 15. Germline V CDR1 and CDR2: DFQATT, SNEGSKA (reference sequence). The CDR3 DNA reads as TGCAGTGCCCCTAAGGGGACAGCCGAGGTTTACGAGCAGTACTTC. Its translation is CSAPKGTAEVYEQYF.

The chain uses TRBV7-9 and TRBJ1-6, with D hard to call. Germline CDR1 reads SEHNR; CDR2 reads FQNEAQ (reference sequence). Deletions cut 5 bases from V and 9 bases from J, with 20 bases between. The CDR3 has 16 residues. The DNA of the CDR3 is TGTGCCAGCAGCGGAAGATCGTCGGACTTAGGTTCACCCCTCCACTTT. Translated, it gives CASSGRSSDLGSPLHF.

The chain has TRBV10-3 and TRBJ2-1; 7 bases match TRBD2. The germline V gene has CDR1 ENHRY and CDR2 SYGVKD. The CDR3 has 13 amino acids. V lost 2 bases to trimming and J lost 9 bases; unmatched junction nucleotides: 4. The CDR3 DNA is TGTGCCATCAGTGAGGTATTAGCGGGTGAGCAGTTCTTC. Translating it yields CAISEVLAGEQFF.

This clonotype showed up many times. The chain joins TRBV5-8 to TRBJ1-2; D is undetermined. In germline, CDR1 is SGHTS, CDR2 YDEGEE. The CDR3 spans 13 residues. V was clipped by 4 bases and J by 8 bases, with 15 bases between them. CDR3 coding DNA: TGTGCCAGCAGCATCACAAATCGGAAGGGCTACACCTTC. Its translation is CASSITNRKGYTF.

The chain links TRBV7-2 to TRBJ1-2; D possibly corresponds to TRBD1 (6 bases). The CDR3 contains 16 residues. V lost 7 bases, J lost 4 bases, and 22 bases lay in between. From germline, CDR1 is SGHTA and CDR2 FQGNSA. The CDR3 sequence: CASTEAGTRPIYGYTF. In DNA form, the CDR3 reads TGTGCCAGCACGGAGGCCGGGACACGACCCATCTATGGCTACACCTTC.

Many counts were recorded for this clonotype. The chain is built from TRBV9 and TRBJ1-1; D may be TRBD1 (6 bases). Trimming took 2 bases from V and 5 from J, leaving 10 bases between them. The CDR3 loop spans 13 amino acids. The germline V gene encodes CDR1 SGDLS and CDR2 YYNGEE. The CDR3 nucleotides read TGTGCCAGCAGCGTGAGGGGGGGGACTGAAGCTTTCTTT. Protein product: CASSVRGGTEAFF.

This clonotype was counted ten times or more. This chain joins TRBV11-3 and TRBJ1-5; D unresolved. The V gene lost 7 bases and the J gene lost 0 bases, with 7 bases spanning the gap. Looked up from germline, CDR1 is SGHNT and CDR2 is YENEEA. CDR3 length: 13 amino acids. CDR3 region: CASICTSNQPQHF. The CDR3 region has the DNA TGTGCCAGCATTTGCACTAGCAATCAGCCCCAGCATTTT.

The chain recombines TRBV7-3 with TRBJ2-1, with D possibly being TRBD1 or TRBD2 (5 bases each). The CDR3 is made up of 13 amino acids. Germline CDR1 SGHTA, CDR2 FQGTGA. Trimming pared 5 bases from V and 12 bases from J, leaving 17 bases between. The CDR3 DNA is TGTGCCAGCAGCGTCCGGGACGGCGATGCGCAGTTCTTC. Protein product: CASSVRDGDAQFF.

The rearrangement joins TRBV7-9 to TRBJ2-6, with TRBD1 matching over 8 bases. This CDR3 has 18 residues. V trimming: 6 bases; J trimming: 0 bases; junction bases outside the gene matches: 10. Germline assignment: CDR1 SEHNR and CDR2 FQNEAQ (reference sequence). The CDR3 DNA sequence: TGTGCCAGCAGATCCGCGGACAGGGCTATCTCTGGGGCCAACGTCCTGACTTTC. Translated, it gives CASRSADRAISGANVLTF.

CDR3 protein: CASSPPLGGSADTEAFF. The CDR3 DNA sequence: TGTGCCAGCAGCCCACCCCTGGGGGGCTCGGCGGACACTGAAGCTTTCTTT. The chain recombines TRBV11-2 with TRBJ1-1; maybe TRBD1 (6 bases). CDR1 and CDR2 from the germline V gene are SGHAT and FQNNGV. V lost 5 bases and J lost 3, with 22 bases in between. The CDR3 runs to 17 residues.